A selection of T cell receptor beta chains follows, all from one sample in a study of cytomegalovirus exposure and HLA in healthy donors. The protocol was immunoSEQ multiplex PCR, while the TCRdb copy is restricted to in-frame clones and leaves out a portion. The sample contains 90,000 or so clones, around four fifths of which appear only once. Sequencing was carried out using PBMCs. The receptors come from a man aged 25 to 45 in good health and CMV-seropositive. Each CDR3 is given with its conserved first and last residue. The D gene is left open where the match is weak. Part of the rows lack a size; the others show once, few, many or a class for expanded clones.

>TRBV27|TRBJ2-3|few|-
CASSSTGFGADTQYF
TGTGCCAGCAGTTCGACAGGTTTCGGAGCAGATACGCAGTATTTT
>TRBV6-5|TRBJ1-1|-|TRBD1
CASLKSRGLNTEAFF
TGTGCCAGCTTAAAAAGCAGGGGGTTGAACACTGAAGCTTTCTTT
>TRBV9|TRBJ2-1|-|-
CASRGSGEVEQFF
TGTGCCAGCAGGGGGAGCGGTGAGGTTGAGCAGTTCTTC
>TRBV6-5|TRBJ1-2|-|TRBD1
CASSYLTDRGRGYTF
TGTGCCAGCAGTTATCTTACGGACAGGGGGCGCGGCTACACCTTC
>TRBV28|TRBJ2-2|-|-
CASSEAANTGELFF
TGTGCCAGCAGTGAAGCGGCGAACACCGGGGAGCTGTTTTTT
>TRBV4-2|TRBJ1-1|-|TRBD1
CASSLNEDRDEAFF
TGTGCCAGCAGCCTAAACGAGGACAGGGATGAAGCTTTCTTT
>TRBV18|TRBJ2-2|-|TRBD1
CASSRGTGGPGELFF
TGTGCCAGCTCAAGAGGGACAGGGGGACCCGGGGAGCTGTTTTTT
>TRBV25-1|TRBJ2-2|once|TRBD1
CASSGRQGYTGELFF
TGTGCCAGCAGTGGGAGACAGGGATACACCGGGGAGCTGTTTTTT
>TRBV7-2|TRBJ2-1|-|TRBD2
CASSLTAGGPGNEQFF
TGTGCCAGCAGCCTAACAGCGGGAGGGCCGGGAAATGAGCAGTTCTTC
>TRBV6-4|TRBJ2-1|-|TRBD2
CASSDSAGVYNEQFF
TGTGCCAGCAGTGACTCAGCGGGAGTCTACAATGAGCAGTTCTTC
>TRBV19|TRBJ2-7|once|-
CASSVGLGSEQYF
TGTGCCAGTAGTGTGGGTCTTGGGAGCGAGCAGTACTTC
>TRBV5-1|TRBJ2-1|-|TRBD1
CASSLGTAPGNKQFF
TGCGCCAGCAGCTTAGGGACAGCGCCCGGCAATAAGCAGTTCTTC
>TRBV10-1|TRBJ2-7|-|TRBD1
CASSDPRGTGTNEQYF
TGCGCCAGCAGTGACCCGAGGGGGACAGGGACCAACGAGCAGTACTTC
>TRBV4-2|TRBJ1-5|-|TRBD1
CASSQVWGQDNQPQHF
TGTGCCAGCAGCCAAGTGTGGGGACAGGACAATCAGCCCCAGCATTTT
>TRBV19|TRBJ1-2|-|TRBD1
CASSIATGVSGYTF
TGTGCCAGTAGTATTGCGACAGGGGTGAGTGGCTACACCTTC
>TRBV18|TRBJ1-5|-|-
CASSPEREGRQPQHF
TGTGCCAGCTCACCCGAACGAGAGGGGAGGCAGCCCCAGCATTTT
>TRBV6-1|TRBJ1-5|-|-
CASSEQGSNQPQHF
TGTGCCAGCAGTGAACAGGGCAGCAATCAGCCCCAGCATTTT
>TRBV5-6|TRBJ1-6|-|-
CASRKTADNSPLHF
TGTGCCAGCCGTAAAACAGCCGATAATTCACCCCTCCACTTT
>TRBV27|TRBJ2-3|-|TRBD2
CASSFTSGRAADTQYF
TGTGCCAGCAGTTTCACTAGCGGGAGGGCCGCAGATACGCAGTATTTT
>TRBV7-9|TRBJ1-6|-|TRBD1
CASSLETGGSYNSPLHF
TGTGCCAGCAGCTTAGAAACAGGGGGTTCCTATAATTCACCCCTCCACTTT
>TRBV10-3|TRBJ1-4|-|-
CAISESTGPNEKLFF
TGTGCCATCAGTGAGTCGACAGGACCTAATGAAAAACTGTTTTTT
>TRBV6-1|TRBJ2-7|-|TRBD1
CASSEGRRGNDEQYF
TGTGCCAGCAGTGAAGGGCGCAGGGGGAATGACGAGCAGTACTTC
>TRBV6-5|TRBJ2-7|-|TRBD2
CASRLSGATYEQYF
TGTGCCAGCAGATTAAGCGGGGCAACCTACGAGCAGTACTTC
>TRBV13|TRBJ2-5|-|TRBD2
CASSSGLAGGETQYF
TGTGCCAGCAGCAGTGGACTAGCGGGAGGAGAGACCCAGTACTTC
>TRBV13|TRBJ2-3|-|TRBD2
CASSLESGVGDTQYF
TGTGCCAGCAGCTTAGAGAGCGGGGTTGGAGATACGCAGTATTTT
>TRBV11-3|TRBJ2-3|few|-
CASSPTGSTDTQYF
TGTGCCAGCAGCCCAACAGGGAGCACAGATACGCAGTATTTT
>TRBV27|TRBJ2-7|-|TRBD2
CASRTGLVSYEQYF
TGTGCCAGCAGGACGGGACTAGTCAGTTACGAGCAGTACTTC
>TRBV5-4|TRBJ2-5|-|TRBD2
CAVSMGSGQETQYF
TGTGCCGTATCGATGGGTAGCGGGCAAGAGACCCAGTACTTC
>TRBV18|TRBJ1-2|-|-
CASSPGTSFSSYGYTF
TGTGCCAGCTCACCCGGAACGTCATTCTCTAGCTATGGCTACACCTTC
>TRBV27|TRBJ1-3|-|TRBD1
CASRGGGQVNTIYF
TGTGCCAGCAGGGGGGGAGGACAGGTCAACACCATATATTTT
>TRBV27|TRBJ2-7|-|-
CASSFGLTYEQYF
TGTGCCAGCAGTTTTGGGCTAACCTACGAGCAGTACTTC
>TRBV28|TRBJ2-7|-|-
CASSLRQNYEQYF
TGTGCCAGCAGTTTGAGACAGAACTACGAGCAGTACTTC
>TRBV6-5|TRBJ1-2|-|-
CASRQGRLGGYTF
TGTGCCAGCAGACAGGGAAGGCTTGGAGGCTACACCTTC
>TRBV27|TRBJ1-1|few|-
CASSLSFGGNTEAFF
TGTGCCAGCAGTTTATCATTCGGGGGGAACACTGAAGCTTTCTTT
>TRBV30|TRBJ1-2|-|TRBD1
CAWSPLTGSYGYTF
TGTGCCTGGAGCCCCCTGACAGGGTCCTATGGCTACACCTTC
>TRBV19|TRBJ1-3|-|-
CASNDPGFAGNTIYF
TGTGCCAGTAACGACCCAGGGTTTGCTGGAAACACCATATATTTT
>TRBV4-1|TRBJ1-5|-|-
CASSQEGQGIQPQHF
TGCGCCAGCAGCCAAGAAGGCCAGGGGATTCAGCCCCAGCATTTT
>TRBV4-1|TRBJ2-7|-|-
CASSQISSAYEQYF
TGCGCCAGCAGCCAAATTTCTAGCGCCTACGAGCAGTACTTC
>TRBV7-9|TRBJ2-1|-|-
CASSFRVNEQFF
TGTGCCAGCAGCTTCAGGGTTAATGAGCAGTTCTTC
>TRBV9|TRBJ2-2|-|-
CASSVGSGVGGELFF
TGTGCCAGCAGCGTAGGGTCAGGGGTTGGCGGGGAGCTGTTTTTT
>TRBV23-1|TRBJ1-2|few|-
CAGRNLLGGYGYTF
TGCGCCGGTCGTAACCTCCTAGGGGGCTATGGCTACACCTTC
>TRBV10-3|TRBJ2-1|-|-
CAIRRDSPGEQFF
TGTGCCATCAGGCGGGACAGCCCCGGGGAGCAGTTCTTC
>TRBV28|TRBJ2-5|once|-
CASSEDSVQETQYF
TGTGCCAGCAGCGAGGACAGCGTTCAAGAGACCCAGTACTTC
>TRBV28|TRBJ2-5|-|TRBD1
CASTLDRGLKTQYF
TGTGCCAGCACTTTAGACAGGGGGCTAAAGACCCAGTACTTC
>TRBV7-6|TRBJ1-1|-|TRBD1
CASSSLTGGTLMNTEAFF
TGTGCCAGCAGCTCATTGACAGGGGGTACTCTAATGAACACTGAAGCTTTCTTT
>TRBV10-2|TRBJ2-7|few|-
CASQLAGGAYEQYF
TGCGCCAGTCAGTTAGCCGGAGGTGCCTACGAGCAGTACTTC
>TRBV5-6|TRBJ1-2|-|TRBD1
CASSRDSSYTF
TGTGCCAGCAGCAGGGACAGTTCCTACACCTTC
>TRBV28|TRBJ2-2|-|TRBD1
CASSWNRGRIGELFF
TGTGCCAGCAGTTGGAACAGGGGGCGCATCGGGGAGCTGTTTTTT
>TRBV6-4|TRBJ2-1|-|TRBD2
CASSVSGRPSNEQFF
TGTGCCAGCAGTGTGAGCGGGAGGCCTAGCAATGAGCAGTTCTTC
>TRBV11-2|TRBJ1-1|-|-
CASSLNPGFGNTEAFF
TGTGCCAGCAGCTTGAACCCAGGTTTCGGGAACACTGAAGCTTTCTTT